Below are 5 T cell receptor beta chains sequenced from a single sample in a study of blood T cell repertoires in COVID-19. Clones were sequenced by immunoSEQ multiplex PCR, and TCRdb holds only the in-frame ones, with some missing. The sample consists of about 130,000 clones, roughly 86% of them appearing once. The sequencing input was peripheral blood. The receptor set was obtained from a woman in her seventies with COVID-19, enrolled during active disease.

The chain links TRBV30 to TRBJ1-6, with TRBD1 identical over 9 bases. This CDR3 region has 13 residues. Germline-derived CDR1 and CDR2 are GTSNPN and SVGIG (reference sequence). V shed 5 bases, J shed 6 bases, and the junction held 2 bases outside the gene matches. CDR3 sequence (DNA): TGTGCCTGGGGGACAGGGCGTAATTCACCCCTCCACTTT. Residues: CAWGTGRNSPLHF.

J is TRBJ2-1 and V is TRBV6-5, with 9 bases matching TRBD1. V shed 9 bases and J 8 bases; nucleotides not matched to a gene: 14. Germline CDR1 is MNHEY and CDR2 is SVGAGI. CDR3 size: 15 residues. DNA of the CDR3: TGTGCCAGTCGCGCAACAGGGGGCACTCATCATGAGCAGTTCTTC. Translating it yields CASRATGGTHHEQFF.

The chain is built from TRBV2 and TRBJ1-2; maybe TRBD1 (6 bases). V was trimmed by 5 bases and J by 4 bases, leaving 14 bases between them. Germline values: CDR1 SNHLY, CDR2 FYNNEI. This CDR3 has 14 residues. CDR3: CASSSEQGGYGYTF. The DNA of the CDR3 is TGTGCCAGCAGTAGCGAACAGGGTGGCTATGGCTACACCTTC.

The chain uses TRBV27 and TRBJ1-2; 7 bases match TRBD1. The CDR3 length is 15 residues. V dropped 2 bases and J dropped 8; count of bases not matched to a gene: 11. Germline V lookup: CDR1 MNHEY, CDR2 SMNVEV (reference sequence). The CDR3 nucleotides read TGTGCCAGCAGTTTAAGGAGGGGGCTAGGCGAGGGCTACACCTTC. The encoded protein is CASSLRRGLGEGYTF.

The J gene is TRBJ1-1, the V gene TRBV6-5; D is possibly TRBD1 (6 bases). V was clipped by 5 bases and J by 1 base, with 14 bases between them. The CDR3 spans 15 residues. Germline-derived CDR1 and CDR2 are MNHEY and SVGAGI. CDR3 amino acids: CASSQRGGSNTEAFF. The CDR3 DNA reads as TGTGCCAGCAGTCAACGGGGGGGCTCGAACACTGAAGCTTTCTTT.